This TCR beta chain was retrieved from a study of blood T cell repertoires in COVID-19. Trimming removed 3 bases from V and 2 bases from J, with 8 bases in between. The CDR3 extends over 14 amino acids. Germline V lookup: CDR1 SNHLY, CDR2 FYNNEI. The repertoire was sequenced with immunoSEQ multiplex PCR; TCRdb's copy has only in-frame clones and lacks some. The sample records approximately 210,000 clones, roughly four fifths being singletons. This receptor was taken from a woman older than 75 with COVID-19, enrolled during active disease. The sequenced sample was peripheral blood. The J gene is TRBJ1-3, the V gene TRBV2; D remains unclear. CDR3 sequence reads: CASSDARAGNTIYF. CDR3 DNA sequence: TGTGCCAGCAGTGATGCCCGGGCTGGAAACACCATATATTTT.